A selection of T cell receptor beta chains follows, all from one sample in a study of cytomegalovirus exposure and HLA in healthy donors. The method was immunoSEQ multiplex PCR; TCRdb's version includes in-frame clones alone and lacks a portion of them. The sample contains some 140,000 clones, around four fifths of which appear only once. Sequenced: PBMCs. The receptors were gathered from a woman aged 45-65 years in good health and CMV-seropositive. Both conserved end residues are part of each CDR3.

>14|TRBV30|TRBJ1-2
CAWSVRTGLYGYTF
>13|TRBV5-1|TRBJ2-1
CASSSGGYNEQFF
>15|TRBV2|TRBJ2-7
CASSEAKGQTYEQYF
>17|TRBV7-9|TRBJ2-7
CASSLGVTGGGSYEQYF
>15|TRBV27|TRBJ2-1
CASSLRGVDYNEQFF
>14|TRBV9|TRBJ2-5
CASSVQSGEETQYF
>14|TRBV30|TRBJ2-2
CAWSLASPPGELFF
>16|TRBV10-1|TRBJ2-1
CASSESLAGGINEQFF
>13|TRBV30|TRBJ1-2
CAWSVGRNYGYTF
>13|TRBV30|TRBJ1-5
CAWGTQFNQPQHF